This T cell receptor (beta chain) emerged from a study of blood T cell repertoires in COVID-19. Study details: In each case, the material was cDNA or gDNA derived from T cells, B-cell-depleted T cells, or PBMCs.

CDR3 size: 16 residues. The V end was cut by 6 bases, the J end by 0 bases, with 17 bases between. CDR1 is SEHNR, CDR2 FQNEAQ, per germline (reference sequence). Using immunoSEQ multiplex PCR, the repertoire was profiled, and TCRdb retains in-frame clones only, with some absent. The repertoire includes around 56,000 clones, less than 85% of them detected once, and roughly 18% sits in the top ten. This TCR derives from a woman aged 45 to 65 with active or convalescent COVID-19. The chain combines TRBV7-9 with TRBJ1-2, with a tentative D call TRBD1 (5 bases). The sequencing input was peripheral blood. The CDR3 DNA follows: TGTGCCAGCAGATTAACCCCCCAGGGTGCTAACTATGGCTACACCTTC. Its translation: CASRLTPQGANYGYTF. Filled out from reference TRBV7-9 and TRBJ1-2, the complete variable domain reads DTGVSQNPRHKITKRGQNVTFRCDPISEHNRLYWYRQTLGQGPEFLTYFQNEAQLEKSRLLSDRFSAERPKGSFSTLEIQRTEQGDSAMYLCASRLTPQGANYGYTFGSGTRLTVV.